The next 3 T cell receptor beta chains were all read from a single sample in a study of T-cell memory formation after mild COVID-19. TCRdb reprocessed the 5' RACE reads via MiXCR and lists one record per CDR3 protein. The repertoire holds 150,000 or so distinct CDR3 sequences, around 30% seen once, with around 12% in the top ten. Sample: PBMCs or a T cell subset sorted from them (not recorded which). The receptors stem from an adult woman who had mild COVID-19 (a few samples of this study predate the infection). Cell type and time point are not known.

This clonotype was counted only a few times. The CDR3 protein is CASGRGVGADTQYF. CDR3 DNA: TGTGCCAGCGGCCGGGGGGTGGGGGCAGATACGCAGTATTTT. The chain links TRBV7-8 to TRBJ2-3; 7 bases are a match to TRBD2. V lost 8 bases to trimming and J lost 4 bases; unmatched junction nucleotides: 9. The CDR3 length is 14 residues. Germline CDR1 SGHVS, CDR2 FQNEAQ. Looking up the rest from reference TRBV7-8 and TRBJ2-3 gives the full variable domain: GAGVSQSPRYKVAKRGQDVALRCDPISGHVSLFWYQQALGQGPEFLTYFQNEAQLDKSGLPSDRFFAERPEGSVSTLKIQRTQQEDSAVYLCASGRGVGADTQYFGPGTRLTVL.

CDR3 DNA: TGTGCCAGCAGCCAAGAATCATGGGTCGGCTACGAGCAGTACTTC. This codes for CASSQESWVGYEQYF. The rearrangement links TRBV3-1 to TRBJ2-7; D ambiguous. The CDR3 extends over 15 amino acids. V dropped 0 bases and J dropped 3 bases, with 12 bases sitting between them. The germline V gene has CDR1 LGHDT and CDR2 YNNKEL (reference sequence).

This clonotype was observed a single time. The chain uses TRBV7-9 and TRBJ2-1, with D perhaps TRBD2 (6 bases). Per the germline V gene, CDR1 is SEHNR and CDR2 is FQNEAQ (reference sequence). The CDR3 extends over 15 amino acids. The V end was cut by 6 bases, the J end by 9 bases, with 21 bases between. The CDR3 spells CASRGPTRPPTEQFF. The DNA of the CDR3 is TGTGCCAGCAGGGGTCCGACTAGGCCCCCCACTGAGCAGTTCTTC.